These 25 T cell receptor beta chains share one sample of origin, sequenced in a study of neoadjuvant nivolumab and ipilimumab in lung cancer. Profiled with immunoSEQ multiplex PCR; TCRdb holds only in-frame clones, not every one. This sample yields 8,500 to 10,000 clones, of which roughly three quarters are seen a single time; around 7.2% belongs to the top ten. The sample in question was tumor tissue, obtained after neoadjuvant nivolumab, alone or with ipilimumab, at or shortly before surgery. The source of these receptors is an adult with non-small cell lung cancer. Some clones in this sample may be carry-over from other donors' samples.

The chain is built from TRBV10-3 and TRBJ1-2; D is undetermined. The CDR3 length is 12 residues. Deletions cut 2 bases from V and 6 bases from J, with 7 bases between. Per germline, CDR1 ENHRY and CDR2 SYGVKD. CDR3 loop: CAISEDADGYTF. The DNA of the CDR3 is TGTGCCATCAGTGAGGATGCGGATGGCTACACCTTC.

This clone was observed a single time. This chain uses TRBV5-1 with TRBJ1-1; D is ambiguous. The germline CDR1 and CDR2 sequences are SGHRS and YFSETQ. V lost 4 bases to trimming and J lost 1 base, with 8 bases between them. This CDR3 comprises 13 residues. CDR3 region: CASSRRGNTEAFF. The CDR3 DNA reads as TGCGCCAGCAGCCGGCGGGGGAACACTGAAGCTTTCTTT.

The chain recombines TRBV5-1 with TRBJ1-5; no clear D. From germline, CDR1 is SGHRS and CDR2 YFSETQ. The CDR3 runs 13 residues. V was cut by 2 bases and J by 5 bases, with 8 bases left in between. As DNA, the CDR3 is TGCGCCAGCAGCTTTAACGGGGATCAGCCCCAGCATTTT. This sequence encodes CASSFNGDQPQHF.

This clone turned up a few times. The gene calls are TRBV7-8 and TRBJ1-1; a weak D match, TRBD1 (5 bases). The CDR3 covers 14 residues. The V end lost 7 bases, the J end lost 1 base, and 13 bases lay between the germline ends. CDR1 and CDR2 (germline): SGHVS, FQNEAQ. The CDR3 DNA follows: TGTGCCAGCACCCTGGGACGGGGGAACACTGAAGCTTTCTTT. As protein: CASTLGRGNTEAFF.

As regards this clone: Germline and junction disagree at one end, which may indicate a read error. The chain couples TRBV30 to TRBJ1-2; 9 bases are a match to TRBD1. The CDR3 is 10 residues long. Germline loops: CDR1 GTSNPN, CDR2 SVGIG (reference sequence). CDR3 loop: CAWGDRALHF. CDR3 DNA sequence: TGTGCCTGGGGGGACAGGGCCCTCCATTTC.

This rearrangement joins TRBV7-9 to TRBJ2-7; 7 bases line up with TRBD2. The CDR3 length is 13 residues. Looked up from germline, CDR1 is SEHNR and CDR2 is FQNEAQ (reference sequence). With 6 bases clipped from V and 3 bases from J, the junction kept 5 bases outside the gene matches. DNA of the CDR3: TGTGCCAGCAGGGGGGACTACAACTACGAGCAGTACTTC. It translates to CASRGDYNYEQYF. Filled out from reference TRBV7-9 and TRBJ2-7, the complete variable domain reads DTGVSQNPRHKITKRGQNVTFRCDPISEHNRLYWYRQTLGQGPEFLTYFQNEAQLEKSRLLSDRFSAERPKGSFSTLEIQRTEQGDSAMYLCASRGDYNYEQYFGPGTRLTVT.

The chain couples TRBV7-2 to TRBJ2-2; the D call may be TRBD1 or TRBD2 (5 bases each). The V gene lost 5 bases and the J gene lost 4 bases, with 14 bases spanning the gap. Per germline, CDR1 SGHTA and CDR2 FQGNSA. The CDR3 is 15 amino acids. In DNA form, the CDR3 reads TGTGCCAGCAGCACCCTAGACGGGGCCACCGGGGAGCTGTTTTTT. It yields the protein CASSTLDGATGELFF.

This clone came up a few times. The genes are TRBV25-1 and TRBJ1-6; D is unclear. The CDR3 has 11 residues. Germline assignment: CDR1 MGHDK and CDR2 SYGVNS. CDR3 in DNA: TGTGCAGTATCGGGTAATTCACCCCTCCACTTT. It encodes CAVSGNSPLHF. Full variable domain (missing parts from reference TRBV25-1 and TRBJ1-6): EADIYQTPRYLVIGTGKKITLECSQTMGHDKMYWYQQDPGMELHLIHYSYGVNSTEKGDLSSESTVSRIRTEHFPLTLESARPSHTSQYLCAVSGNSPLHFGNGTRLTVT.

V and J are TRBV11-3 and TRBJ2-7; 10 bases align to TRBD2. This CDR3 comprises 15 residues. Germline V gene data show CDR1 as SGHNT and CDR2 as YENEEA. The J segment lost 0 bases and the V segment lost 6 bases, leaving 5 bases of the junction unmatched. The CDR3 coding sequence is TGTGCCAGCAGTAGACTAGCGGGCAGCTCCTACGAGCAGTACTTC. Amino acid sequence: CASSRLAGSSYEQYF. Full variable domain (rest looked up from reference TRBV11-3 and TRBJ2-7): EAGVVQSPRYKIIEKKQPVAFWCNPISGHNTLYWYLQNLGQGPELLIRYENEEAVDDSQLPKDRFSAERLKGVDSTLKIQPAELGDSAVYLCASSRLAGSSYEQYFGPGTRLTVT.

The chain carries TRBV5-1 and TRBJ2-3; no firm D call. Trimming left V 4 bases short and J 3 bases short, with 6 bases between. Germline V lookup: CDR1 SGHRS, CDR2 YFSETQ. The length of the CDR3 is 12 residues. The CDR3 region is CASSQATDTQYF. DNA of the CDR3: TGCGCCAGCAGCCAGGCGACAGATACGCAGTATTTT.

The CDR3 spells CATSSDGLAPGEGDTQYF. In DNA, the CDR3 is TGTGCCACCAGCAGTGACGGACTAGCGCCGGGAGAGGGTGATACGCAGTATTTT. J is TRBJ2-3 and V is TRBV15; 9 bases are a match to TRBD2. The V segment lost 3 bases and the J segment 6 bases; nucleotides outside the gene matches: 16. This CDR3 has 18 residues. CDR1 and CDR2 from the germline V gene are LNHNV and YYDKDF (reference sequence).

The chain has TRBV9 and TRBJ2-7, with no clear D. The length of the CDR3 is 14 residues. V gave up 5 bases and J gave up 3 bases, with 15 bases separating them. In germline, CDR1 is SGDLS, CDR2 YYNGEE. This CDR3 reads CASSGPAAGYEQYF. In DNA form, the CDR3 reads TGTGCCAGCAGTGGTCCGGCCGCAGGCTACGAGCAGTACTTC.

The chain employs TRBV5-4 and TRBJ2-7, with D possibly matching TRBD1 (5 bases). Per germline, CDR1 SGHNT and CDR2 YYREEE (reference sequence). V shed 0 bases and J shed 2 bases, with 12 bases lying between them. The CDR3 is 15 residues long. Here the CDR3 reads CASSLEVGRAYEQYF. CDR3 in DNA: TGTGCCAGCAGCTTGGAGGTCGGCAGGGCCTACGAGCAGTACTTC.

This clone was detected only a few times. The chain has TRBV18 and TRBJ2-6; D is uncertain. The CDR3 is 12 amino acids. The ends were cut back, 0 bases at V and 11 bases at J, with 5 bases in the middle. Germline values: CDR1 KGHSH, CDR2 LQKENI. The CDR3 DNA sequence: TGTGCCAGCTCACCACCGATCGACGTCCTGACTTTC. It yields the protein CASSPPIDVLTF.

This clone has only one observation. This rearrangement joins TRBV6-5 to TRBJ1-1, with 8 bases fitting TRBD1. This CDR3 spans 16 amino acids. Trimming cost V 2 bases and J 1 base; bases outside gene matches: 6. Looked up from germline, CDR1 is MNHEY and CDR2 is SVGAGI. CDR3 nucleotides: TGTGCCAGCAGTTACCTAGGGACAGGAAGGAACACTGAAGCTTTCTTT. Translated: CASSYLGTGRNTEAFF.

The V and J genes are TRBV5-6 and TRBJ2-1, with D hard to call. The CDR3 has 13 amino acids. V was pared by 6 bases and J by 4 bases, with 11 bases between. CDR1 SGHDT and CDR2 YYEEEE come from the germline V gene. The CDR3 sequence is CASTMSLYNEQFF. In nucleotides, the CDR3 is TGTGCCAGCACCATGTCCCTTTACAATGAGCAGTTCTTC.

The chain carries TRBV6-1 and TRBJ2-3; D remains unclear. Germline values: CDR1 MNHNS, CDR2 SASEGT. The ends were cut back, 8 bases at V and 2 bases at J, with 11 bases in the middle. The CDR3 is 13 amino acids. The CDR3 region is CASRFATTDTQYF. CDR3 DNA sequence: TGTGCCAGCCGATTTGCCACCACAGATACGCAGTATTTT.

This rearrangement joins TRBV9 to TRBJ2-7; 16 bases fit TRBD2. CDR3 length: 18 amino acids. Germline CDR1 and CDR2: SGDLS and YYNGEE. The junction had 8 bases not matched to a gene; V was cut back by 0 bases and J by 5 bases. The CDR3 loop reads CASSVGGLAGGPRDEQYF. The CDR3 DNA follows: TGTGCCAGCAGCGTAGGGGGACTAGCGGGAGGGCCTAGGGACGAGCAGTACTTC.

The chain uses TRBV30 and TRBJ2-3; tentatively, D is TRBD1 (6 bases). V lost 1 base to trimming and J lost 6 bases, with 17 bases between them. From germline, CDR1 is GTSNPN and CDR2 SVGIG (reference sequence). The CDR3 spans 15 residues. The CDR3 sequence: CAWSGSQGSIDTQYF. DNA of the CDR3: TGTGCCTGGAGTGGATCACAGGGCAGTATCGATACGCAGTATTTT. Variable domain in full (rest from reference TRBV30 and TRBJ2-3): SQTIHQWPATLVQPVGSPLSLECTVEGTSNPNLYWYRQAAGRGLQLLFYSVGIGQISSEVPQNLSASRPQDRQFILSSKKLLLSDSGFYLCAWSGSQGSIDTQYFGPGTRLTVL.

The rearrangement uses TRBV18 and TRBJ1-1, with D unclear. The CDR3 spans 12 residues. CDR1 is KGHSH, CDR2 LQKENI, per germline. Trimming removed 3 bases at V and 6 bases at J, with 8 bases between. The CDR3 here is CASSPSSAEAFF. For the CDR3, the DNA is TGTGCCAGCTCACCGTCGTCGGCTGAAGCTTTCTTT.

The CDR3 sequence is CASSQVGTGPYGYTF. CDR3 in DNA: TGTGCCAGCAGCCAAGTCGGGACAGGGCCCTATGGCTACACCTTC. This rearrangement joins TRBV14 to TRBJ1-2, with 9 nucleotides matching TRBD1. Germline CDR1 and CDR2: SGHDN and FVKESK. V lost 1 base and J lost 4; bases outside the gene matches: 4. The CDR3 length is 15 residues.

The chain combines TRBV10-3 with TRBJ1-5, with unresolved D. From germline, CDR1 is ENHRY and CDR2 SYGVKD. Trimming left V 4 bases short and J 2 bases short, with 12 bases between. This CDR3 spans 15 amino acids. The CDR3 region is CAISAAGLGNQPQHF. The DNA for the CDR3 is TGTGCCATCAGTGCTGCTGGACTGGGCAATCAGCCCCAGCATTTT.

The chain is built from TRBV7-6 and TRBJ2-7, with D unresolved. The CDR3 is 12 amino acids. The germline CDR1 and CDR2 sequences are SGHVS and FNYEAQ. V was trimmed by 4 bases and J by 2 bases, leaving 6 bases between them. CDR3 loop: CASSSDTYEQYF. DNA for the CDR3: TGTGCCAGCAGCTCGGATACCTACGAGCAGTACTTC.

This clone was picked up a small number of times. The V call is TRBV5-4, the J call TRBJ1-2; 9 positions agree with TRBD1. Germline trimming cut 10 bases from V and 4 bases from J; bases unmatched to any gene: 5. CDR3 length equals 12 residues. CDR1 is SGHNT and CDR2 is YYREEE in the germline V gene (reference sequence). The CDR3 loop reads CAFWTGAYGYTF. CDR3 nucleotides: TGTGCCTTCTGGACAGGGGCCTATGGCTACACCTTC. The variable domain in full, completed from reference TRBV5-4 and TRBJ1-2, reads ETGVTQSPTHLIKTRGQQVTLRCSSQSGHNTVSWYQQALGQGPQFIFQYYREEENGRGNFPPRFSGLQFPNYSSELNVNALELDDSALYLCAFWTGAYGYTFGSGTRLTVV.

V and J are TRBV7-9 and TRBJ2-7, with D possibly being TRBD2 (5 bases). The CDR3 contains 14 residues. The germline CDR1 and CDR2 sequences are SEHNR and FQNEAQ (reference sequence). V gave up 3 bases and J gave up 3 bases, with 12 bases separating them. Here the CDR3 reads CASSFEGRIYEQYF. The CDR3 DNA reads TGTGCCAGCAGCTTCGAGGGCAGGATCTACGAGCAGTACTTC.